This T cell receptor beta chain was sequenced in a study of PD-1 blockade in mismatch repair-deficient tumors. Clones were read by immunoSEQ multiplex PCR, and TCRdb kept only the in-frame ones, dropping some. This sample carries 25,000 to 30,000 clones, 84% of them seen once, and the ten largest clones take about 2.7%. The CDR3 is made up of 15 amino acids. CDR1 SGHDN and CDR2 FVKESK come from the germline V gene. V was pared by 8 bases and J by 3 bases, with 8 bases of the junction left unmatched. The chain joins TRBV14 to TRBJ2-3; 10 nucleotides align to TRBD2. The material was PBMCs, obtained before pembrolizumab treatment. The TCR sequence derives from an adult with mismatch repair-deficient cancer. The CDR3 DNA reads as TGTGCCAGCCCCCCGGGACTAGCGATTACAGATACGCAGTATTTT. Encoded protein: CASPPGLAITDTQYF.